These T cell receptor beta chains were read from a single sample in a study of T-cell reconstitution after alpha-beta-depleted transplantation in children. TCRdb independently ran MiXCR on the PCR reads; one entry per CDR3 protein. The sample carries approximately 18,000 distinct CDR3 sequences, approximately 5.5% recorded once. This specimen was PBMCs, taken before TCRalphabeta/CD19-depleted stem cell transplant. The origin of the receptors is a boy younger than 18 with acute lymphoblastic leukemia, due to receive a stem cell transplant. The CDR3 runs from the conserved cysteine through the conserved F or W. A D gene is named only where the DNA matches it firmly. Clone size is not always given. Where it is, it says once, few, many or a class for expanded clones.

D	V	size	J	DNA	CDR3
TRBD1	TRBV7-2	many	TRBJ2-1	TGTGCCAGCAGTACCCGGGACAGGGGGCTCAAATCCTACAATGAGCAGTTCTTC	CASSTRDRGLKSYNEQFF
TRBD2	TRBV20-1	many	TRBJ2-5	TGCAGTGCTACAAGCGGGGGGGTAGAGACCCAGTACTTC	CSATSGGVETQYF
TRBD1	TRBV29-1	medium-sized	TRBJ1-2	TGCAGCGTTGAATTTCAGGGGGATGGCTACACCTTC	CSVEFQGDGYTF
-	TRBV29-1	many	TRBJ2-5	TGCAGCGTTGACGGGAGATGGGAGACCCAGTACTTC	CSVDGRWETQYF
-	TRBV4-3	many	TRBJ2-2	TGCGCCAGCAGCCAAGCGGGACCGGAGGTCGGGGAGCTGTTTTTT	CASSQAGPEVGELFF
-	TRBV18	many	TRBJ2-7	TGTGCCAGCTCTCCTTCGTCTGGCCGCCCCTACGAGCAGTACTTC	CASSPSSGRPYEQYF
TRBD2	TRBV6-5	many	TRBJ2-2	TGTGCCAGCAGGCGACTAGCGGGAGTGAACACCGGGGAGCTGTTTTTT	CASRRLAGVNTGELFF
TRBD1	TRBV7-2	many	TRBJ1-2	TGTGCCAGCAGCTACCGACGACAGGGGGCCGATGGCTACACCTTC	CASSYRRQGADGYTF
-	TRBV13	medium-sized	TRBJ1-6	TGTGCCAGCAGCTTAGGGGGGCCAGGGGATAATTCACCCCTCCACTTT	CASSLGGPGDNSPLHF
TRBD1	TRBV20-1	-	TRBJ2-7	TGCAGTGCCTGGGGCCAGACGCCGGGACAGCCAAGTATTAGCTCCTACGAGCAGTACTTC	CSAWGQTPGQPSISSYEQYF
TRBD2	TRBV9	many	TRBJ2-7	TGTGCCAGCAGCCCAGAGGGCGGGAGGGGCCACGAGCAGTACTTC	CASSPEGGRGHEQYF
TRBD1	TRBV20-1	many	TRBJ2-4	TGCAGTGCCCAGACAGGGGTTAGGGACATTCAGTACTTC	CSAQTGVRDIQYF
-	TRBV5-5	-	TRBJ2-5	TGTGCCATGAGCTCTCGGGGAGTGGGGGAGACCCAGTACTTC	CAMSSRGVGETQYF
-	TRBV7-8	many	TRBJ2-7	TGTGCCAGCAGCGCCCGACGGGGCCTACAGTACGAGCAGTACTTC	CASSARRGLQYEQYF
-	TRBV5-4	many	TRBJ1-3	TGTGCCAGCAGCTACACCGGACAAGGCCCATACTCTGGAAACACCATATATTTT	CASSYTGQGPYSGNTIYF
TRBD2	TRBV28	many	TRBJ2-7	TGTGCCAGCAGTTTGGGGCTAGCGGACTACGAGCAGTACTTC	CASSLGLADYEQYF
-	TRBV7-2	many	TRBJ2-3	TGTGCCAGCAGCTCCCCCCCCGCGGGTACGCAGTATTTT	CASSSPPAGTQYF
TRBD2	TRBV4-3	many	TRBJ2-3	TGCGCCAGCAGCCTAGCGGGGTGGAGAGATACGCAGTATTTT	CASSLAGWRDTQYF
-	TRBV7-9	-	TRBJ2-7	TGTGCCAGCGCTTGGGGTTGGGGGAACGAGCAGTACTTC	CASAWGWGNEQYF
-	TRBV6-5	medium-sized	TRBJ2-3	TGTGCCAGCCGGAGGGTTGGGACAGATACGCAGTATTTT	CASRRVGTDTQYF
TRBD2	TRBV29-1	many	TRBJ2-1	TGCAGCGCCGACCTAGCGGGGGCCTACAATGAGCAGTTCTTC	CSADLAGAYNEQFF
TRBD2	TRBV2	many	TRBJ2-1	TGTGCCAGCAATGATGGAACTAGCGGAGGTAATGAGCAGTTCTTC	CASNDGTSGGNEQFF
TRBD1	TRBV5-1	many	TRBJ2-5	TGCGCCAGCACGCGACAGGGGGGCGACCAAGAGACCCAGTACTTC	CASTRQGGDQETQYF
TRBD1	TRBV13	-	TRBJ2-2	TGTGCCAGGAGCCCCGGGTTCGACAGGGGCACCGGGGAGCTGTTTTTT	CARSPGFDRGTGELFF
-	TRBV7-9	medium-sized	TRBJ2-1	TGTGCCAGCAGTCCCGTGGTATCGGGAGTAGGGGATACGGTGGATGAGCAGTTCTTC	CASSPVVSGVGDTVDEQFF
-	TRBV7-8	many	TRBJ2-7	TGTGCCAGCAGTCTAACGGTGAGGGGAAGCTCCTACGAGCAGTACTTC	CASSLTVRGSSYEQYF
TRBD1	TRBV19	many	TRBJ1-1	TGTGCCGCCTCACCGGGACAGATTATGAACACTGAAGCTTTCTTT	CAASPGQIMNTEAFF
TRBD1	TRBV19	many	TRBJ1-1	TGTGCCAGTAGTACACAGGGGCTGGGCACCGAAGCTTTCTTT	CASSTQGLGTEAFF
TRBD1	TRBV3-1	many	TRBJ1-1	TGTGCCAGCAGCCGCGGGACAGGGCACACTGAAGCTTTCTTT	CASSRGTGHTEAFF
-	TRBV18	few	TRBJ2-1	TGTGCCAGCTCCCCCTCAGCTAGTAGCTCCTACAATGAGCAGTTCTTC	CASSPSASSSYNEQFF
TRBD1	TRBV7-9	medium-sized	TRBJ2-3	TGTGCCAGCAGCCTCACAGGGGGCGCAGATACGCAGTATTTT	CASSLTGGADTQYF
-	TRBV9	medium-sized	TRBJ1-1	TGTGCCAGCAGCGACCACGGACAGCTGAACACTGAAGCTTTCTTT	CASSDHGQLNTEAFF
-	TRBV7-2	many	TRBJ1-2	TGTGCCAGCTCTAGGGGCACCAACTATGGCTACACCTTC	CASSRGTNYGYTF
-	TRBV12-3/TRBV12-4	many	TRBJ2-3	TGTGCCAGCAGTTTTGGGGTTACGCAGTATTTT	CASSFGVTQYF
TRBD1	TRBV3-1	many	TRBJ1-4	TGTGCCAGCAGCGGGGGGACAGGGGAGGATGAAAAACTGTTTTTT	CASSGGTGEDEKLFF
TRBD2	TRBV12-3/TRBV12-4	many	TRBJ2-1	TGTGCCAGCAGCCTTGATAGCGGGGGGTTCTCCTACAATGAGCAGTTCTTC	CASSLDSGGFSYNEQFF
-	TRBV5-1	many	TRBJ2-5	TGCGCCAGCAGCTTCGGGCAAGAGACCCAGTACTTC	CASSFGQETQYF
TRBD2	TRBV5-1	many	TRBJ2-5	TGCGCCAGCAGCTACCCCGACAAGGGAGGGGAGACCCAGTACTTC	CASSYPDKGGETQYF
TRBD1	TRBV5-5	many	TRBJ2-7	TGTGCCAGCAGCTCGGAGACAGGGTTCTACGAGCAGTACTTC	CASSSETGFYEQYF
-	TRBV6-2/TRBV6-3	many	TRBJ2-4	TGTGCCAGCACGGGTATGATGGGGGATGACATTCAGTACTTC	CASTGMMGDDIQYF
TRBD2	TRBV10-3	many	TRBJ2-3	TGTGCCATCAGTGGTCCGCGGGGGGCGCGTCAGACAGATACGCAGTATTTT	CAISGPRGARQTDTQYF
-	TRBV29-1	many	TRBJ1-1	TGCAGCGTTGAGAACACTGAAGCTTTCTTT	CSVENTEAFF
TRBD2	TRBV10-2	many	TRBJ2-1	TGCGCCAGCAGTGAATGGCGGGGGACTAGCGGGAACAATGAGCAGTTCTTC	CASSEWRGTSGNNEQFF
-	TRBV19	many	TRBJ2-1	TGTGCCAGTAGTATAGGCCCGGAGCAGTTCTTC	CASSIGPEQFF